A selection of T cell receptor beta chains follows, all from one sample in a study of T cell repertoires in cytomegalovirus infection. The antigens for these receptors are not known. MiXCR was run by TCRdb on the reads, yielding one entry per CDR3 protein. The sample shows some 920,000 distinct CDR3 sequences, approximately 33% of them seen only once. The input for sequencing was cultured CD8+ T cells from PBMCs, taken from culture after CMV antigen stimulation. The receptors shown here come from a human donor in good health (CMV status not recorded). Some clones in this sample may be carry-over from other donors' samples. The CDR3 runs from the conserved cysteine through the conserved F or W. The D gene is left open where the match is weak. Clone sizes are given selectively: once, few, many, or a class where the clone is expanded.

clone size,V gene,CDR3 length,D gene,J gene,CDR3 protein,CDR3 DNA
many,TRBV25-1,13,TRBD1,TRBJ1-4,CASTGTGNEKLFF,TGTGCCAGCACCGGGACAGGGAATGAAAAACTGTTTTTT
few,TRBV11-1,16,-,TRBJ2-1,CASSFPQGGYYNEQFF,TGTGCCAGCAGCTTCCCGCAGGGCGGATACTACAATGAGCAGTTCTTC
-,TRBV29-1,15,TRBD1,TRBJ1-1,CSVEDLDRGNTEAFF,TGCAGCGTTGAAGATCTCGACAGGGGTAACACTGAAGCTTTCTTT
-,TRBV28,16,TRBD2,TRBJ2-5,CASNGLAAGAEETQYF,TGTGCCAGCAATGGGTTAGCAGCGGGGGCCGAAGAGACCCAGTACTTC
few,TRBV7-8,15,-,TRBJ2-1,CASSPGTRKYNEQFF,TGTGCCAGCAGCCCTGGGACCAGAAAATACAATGAGCAGTTCTTC
few,TRBV7-8,17,TRBD1,TRBJ1-4,CASSLNLETGENEKLFF,TGTGCCAGCAGCTTAAATTTGGAGACAGGGGAAAATGAAAAACTGTTTTTT
few,TRBV12-5,15,-,TRBJ2-1,CASGSTGTTYNEQFF,TGTGCTAGTGGTTCGACGGGGACAACCTACAATGAGCAGTTCTTC
few,TRBV12-3/TRBV12-4,14,-,TRBJ2-1,CASRVEGGIHEQFF,TGTGCCAGCAGGGTCGAGGGCGGAATCCATGAGCAGTTCTTC
few,TRBV7-9,16,-,TRBJ2-1,CASSLAHGTVYNEQFF,TGTGCCAGCAGCTTAGCGCATGGGACGGTCTACAATGAGCAGTTCTTC
-,TRBV9,14,-,TRBJ1-1,CASSVGGRSTEAFF,TGTGCCAGCAGCGTTGGAGGTAGGTCCACTGAAGCTTTCTTT
-,TRBV7-9,16,TRBD1,TRBJ1-4,CASSLPPAGGGEKLFF,TGTGCCAGCAGCTTACCCCCGGCAGGGGGAGGTGAAAAACTGTTTTTT
-,TRBV2,15,TRBD1,TRBJ2-3,CASSGGQGAADTQYF,TGTGCCAGCAGTGGGGGACAGGGGGCTGCAGATACGCAGTATTTT
-,TRBV12-3/TRBV12-4,14,-,TRBJ1-5,CASSLSGLHQPQHF,TGTGCCAGCAGTTTATCTGGCCTCCATCAGCCCCAGCATTTT